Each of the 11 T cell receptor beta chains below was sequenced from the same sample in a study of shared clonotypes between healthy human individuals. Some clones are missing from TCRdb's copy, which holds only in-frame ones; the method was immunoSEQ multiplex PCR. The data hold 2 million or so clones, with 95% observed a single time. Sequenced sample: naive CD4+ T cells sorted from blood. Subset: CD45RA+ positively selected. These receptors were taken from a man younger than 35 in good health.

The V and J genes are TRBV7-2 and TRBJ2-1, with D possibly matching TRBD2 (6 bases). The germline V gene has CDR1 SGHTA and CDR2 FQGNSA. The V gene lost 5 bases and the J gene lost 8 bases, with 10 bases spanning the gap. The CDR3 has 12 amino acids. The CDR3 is CASSPTRYEQFF. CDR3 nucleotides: TGTGCCAGCAGCCCGACTAGGTATGAGCAGTTCTTC. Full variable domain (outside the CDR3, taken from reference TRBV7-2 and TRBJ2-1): GAGVSQSPSNKVTEKGKDVELRCDPISGHTALYWYRQSLGQGLEFLIYFQGNSAPDKSGLPSDRFSAERTGGSVSTLTIQRTQQEDSAVYLCASSPTRYEQFFGPGTRLTVL.

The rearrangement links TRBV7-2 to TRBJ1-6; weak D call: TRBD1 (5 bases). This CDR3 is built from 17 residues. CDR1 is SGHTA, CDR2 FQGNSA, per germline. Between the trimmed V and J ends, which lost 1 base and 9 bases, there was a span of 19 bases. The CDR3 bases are TGTGCCAGCAGCTTAGAAGGGGTAACAACCCTTACTTCACCCCTCCACTTT. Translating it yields CASSLEGVTTLTSPLHF.

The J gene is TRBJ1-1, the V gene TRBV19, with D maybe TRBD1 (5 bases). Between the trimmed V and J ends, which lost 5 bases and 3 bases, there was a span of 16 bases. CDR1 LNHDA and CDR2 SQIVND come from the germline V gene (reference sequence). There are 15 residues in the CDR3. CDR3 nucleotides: TGTGCCAGTAGTCCTGGGACCCCTGGTGACACTGAAGCTTTCTTT. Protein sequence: CASSPGTPGDTEAFF.

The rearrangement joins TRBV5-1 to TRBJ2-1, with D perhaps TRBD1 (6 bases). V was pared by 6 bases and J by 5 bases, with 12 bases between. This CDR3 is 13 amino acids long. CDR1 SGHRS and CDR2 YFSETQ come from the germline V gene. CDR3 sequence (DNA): TGCGCCAGCAACAGGGTGGCGGACAATGAGCAGTTCTTC. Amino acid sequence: CASNRVADNEQFF.

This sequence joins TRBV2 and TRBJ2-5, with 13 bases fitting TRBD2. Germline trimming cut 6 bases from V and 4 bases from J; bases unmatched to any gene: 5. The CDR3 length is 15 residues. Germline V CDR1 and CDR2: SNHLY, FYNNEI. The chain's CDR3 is CASRGTSGVLETQYF. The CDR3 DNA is TGTGCCAGCAGGGGGACTAGCGGGGTTTTAGAGACCCAGTACTTC.

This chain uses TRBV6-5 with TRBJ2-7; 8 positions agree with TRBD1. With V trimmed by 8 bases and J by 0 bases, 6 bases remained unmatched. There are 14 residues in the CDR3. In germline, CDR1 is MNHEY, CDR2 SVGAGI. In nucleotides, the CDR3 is TGTGCCAGCTCGACAGGGGTCCTCTCCTACGAGCAGTACTTC. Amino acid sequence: CASSTGVLSYEQYF.

In nucleotides, the CDR3 is TGTGCCAGCGGGGCTGTTTCCTACGAGCAGTACTTC. It yields the protein CASGAVSYEQYF. The rearrangement joins TRBV7-2 to TRBJ2-7, with D perhaps TRBD1 (5 bases). V lost 8 bases and J 1 base, leaving 9 bases between the germline ends. The CDR3 contains 12 residues. Per the germline V gene, CDR1 is SGHTA and CDR2 is FQGNSA.

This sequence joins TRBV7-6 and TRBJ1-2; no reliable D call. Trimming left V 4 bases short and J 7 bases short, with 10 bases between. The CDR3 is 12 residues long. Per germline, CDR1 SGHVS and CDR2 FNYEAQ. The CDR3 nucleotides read TGTGCCAGCAGCTACCTAGTTGGTGGCTACACCTTC. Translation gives CASSYLVGGYTF.

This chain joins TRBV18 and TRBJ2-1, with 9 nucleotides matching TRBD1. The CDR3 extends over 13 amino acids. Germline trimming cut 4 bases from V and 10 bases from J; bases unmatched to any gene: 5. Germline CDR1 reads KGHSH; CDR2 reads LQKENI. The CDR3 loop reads CASSLTDRGEQFF. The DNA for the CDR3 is TGTGCCAGCTCACTAACGGACAGGGGAGAGCAGTTCTTC.

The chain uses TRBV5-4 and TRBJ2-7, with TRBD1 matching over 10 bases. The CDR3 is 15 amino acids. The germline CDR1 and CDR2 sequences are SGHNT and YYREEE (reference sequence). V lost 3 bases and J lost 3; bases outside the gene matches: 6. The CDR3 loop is CASSSPGDRGYEQYF. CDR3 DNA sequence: TGTGCCAGCAGCTCGCCTGGGGACAGGGGCTACGAGCAGTACTTC.

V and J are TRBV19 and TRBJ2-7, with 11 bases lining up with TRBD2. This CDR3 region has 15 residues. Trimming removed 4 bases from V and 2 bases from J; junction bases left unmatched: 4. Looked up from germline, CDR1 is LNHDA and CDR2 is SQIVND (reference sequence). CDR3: CASSKTSGETYEQYF. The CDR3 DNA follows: TGTGCCAGTAGTAAGACTAGCGGGGAAACCTACGAGCAGTACTTC.